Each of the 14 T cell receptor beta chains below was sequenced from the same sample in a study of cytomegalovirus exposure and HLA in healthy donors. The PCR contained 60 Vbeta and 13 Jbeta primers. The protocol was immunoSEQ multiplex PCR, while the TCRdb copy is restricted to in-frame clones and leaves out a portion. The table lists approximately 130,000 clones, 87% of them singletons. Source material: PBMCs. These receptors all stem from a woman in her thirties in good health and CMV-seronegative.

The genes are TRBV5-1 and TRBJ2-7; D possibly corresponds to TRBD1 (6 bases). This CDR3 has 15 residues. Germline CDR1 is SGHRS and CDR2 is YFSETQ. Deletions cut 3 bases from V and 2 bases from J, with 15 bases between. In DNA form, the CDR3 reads TGCGCCAGCAGCTACCGGACAGAGGCCACCTACGAGCAGTACTTC. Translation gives CASSYRTEATYEQYF.

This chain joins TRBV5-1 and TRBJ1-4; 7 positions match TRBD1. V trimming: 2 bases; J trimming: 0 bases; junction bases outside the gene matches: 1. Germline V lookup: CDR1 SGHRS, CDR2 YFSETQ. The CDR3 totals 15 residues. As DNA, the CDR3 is TGCGCCAGCAGCTTCCAGGGGGCAACTAATGAAAAACTGTTTTTT. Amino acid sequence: CASSFQGATNEKLFF. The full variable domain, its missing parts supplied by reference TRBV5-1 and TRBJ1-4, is KAGVTQTPRYLIKTRGQQVTLSCSPISGHRSVSWYQQTPGQGLQFLFEYFSETQRNKGNFPGRFSGRQFSNSRSEMNVSTLELGDSALYLCASSFQGATNEKLFFGSGTQLSVL.

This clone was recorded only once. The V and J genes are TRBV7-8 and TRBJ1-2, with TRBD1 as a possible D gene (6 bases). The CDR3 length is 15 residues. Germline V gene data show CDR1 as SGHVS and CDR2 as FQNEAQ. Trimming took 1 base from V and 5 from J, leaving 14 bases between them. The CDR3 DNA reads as TGTGCCAGCAGCTTAGAGGGGGGGCTTACATATGGCTACACCTTC. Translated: CASSLEGGLTYGYTF.

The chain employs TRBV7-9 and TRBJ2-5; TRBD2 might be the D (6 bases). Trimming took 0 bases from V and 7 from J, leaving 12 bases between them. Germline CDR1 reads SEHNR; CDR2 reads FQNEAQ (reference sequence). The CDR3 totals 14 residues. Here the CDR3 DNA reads TGTGCCAGCAGCTTAGCGACTAGAGGCGGGACCCAGTACTTC. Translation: CASSLATRGGTQYF.

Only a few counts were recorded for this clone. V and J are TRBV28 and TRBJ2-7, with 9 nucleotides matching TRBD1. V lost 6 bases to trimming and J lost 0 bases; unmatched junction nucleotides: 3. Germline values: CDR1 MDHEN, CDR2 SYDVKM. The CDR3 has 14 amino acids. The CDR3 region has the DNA TGTGCCAGCAGAAAGGGACAGGGCTCCTACGAGCAGTACTTC. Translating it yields CASRKGQGSYEQYF. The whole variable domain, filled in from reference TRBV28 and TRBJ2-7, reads DVKVTQSSRYLVKRTGEKVFLECVQDMDHENMFWYRQDPGLGLRLIYFSYDVKMKEKGDIPEGYSVSREKKERFSLILESASTNQTSMYLCASRKGQGSYEQYFGPGTRLTVT.

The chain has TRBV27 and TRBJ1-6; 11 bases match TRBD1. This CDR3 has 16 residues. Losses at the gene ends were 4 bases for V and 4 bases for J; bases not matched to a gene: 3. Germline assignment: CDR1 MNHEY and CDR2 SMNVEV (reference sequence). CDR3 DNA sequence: TGTGCCAGCAGTTCGGGGACAGGGGGATATAATTCACCCCTCCACTTT. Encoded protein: CASSSGTGGYNSPLHF.

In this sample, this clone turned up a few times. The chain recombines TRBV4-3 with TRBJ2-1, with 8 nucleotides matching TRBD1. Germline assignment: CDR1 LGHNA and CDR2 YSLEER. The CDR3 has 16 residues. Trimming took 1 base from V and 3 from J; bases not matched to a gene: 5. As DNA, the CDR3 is TGCGCCAGCAGCCAAGCTCCAGGGACAGGCTACAATGAGCAGTTCTTC. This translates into CASSQAPGTGYNEQFF.

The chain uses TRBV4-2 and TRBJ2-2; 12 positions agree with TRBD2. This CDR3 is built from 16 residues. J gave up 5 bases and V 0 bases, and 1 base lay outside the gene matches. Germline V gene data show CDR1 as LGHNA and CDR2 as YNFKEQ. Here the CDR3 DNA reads TGTGCCAGCAGCCAAGATCTAGCGGGAGGGACCGGGGAGCTGTTTTTT. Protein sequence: CASSQDLAGGTGELFF.

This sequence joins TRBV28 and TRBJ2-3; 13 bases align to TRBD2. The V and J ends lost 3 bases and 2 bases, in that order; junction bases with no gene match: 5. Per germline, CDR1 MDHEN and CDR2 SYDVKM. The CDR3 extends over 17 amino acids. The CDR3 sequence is CASSFPGLAGATDTQYF. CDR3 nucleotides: TGTGCCAGCAGTTTCCCCGGACTAGCGGGAGCCACAGATACGCAGTATTTT. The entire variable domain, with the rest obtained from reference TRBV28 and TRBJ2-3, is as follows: DVKVTQSSRYLVKRTGEKVFLECVQDMDHENMFWYRQDPGLGLRLIYFSYDVKMKEKGDIPEGYSVSREKKERFSLILESASTNQTSMYLCASSFPGLAGATDTQYFGPGTRLTVL.

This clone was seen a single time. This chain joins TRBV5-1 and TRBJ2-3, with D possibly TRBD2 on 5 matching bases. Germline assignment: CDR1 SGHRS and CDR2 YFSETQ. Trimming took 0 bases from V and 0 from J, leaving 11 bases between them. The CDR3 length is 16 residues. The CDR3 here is CASSLVDYPSTDTQYF. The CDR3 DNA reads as TGCGCCAGCAGCTTGGTAGACTACCCAAGCACAGATACGCAGTATTTT.

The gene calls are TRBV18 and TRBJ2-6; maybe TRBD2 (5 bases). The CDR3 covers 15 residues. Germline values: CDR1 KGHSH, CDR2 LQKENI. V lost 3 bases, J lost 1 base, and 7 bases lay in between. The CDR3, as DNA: TGTGCCAGCTCACCCGGGGTTTCTGGGGCCAACGTCCTGACTTTC. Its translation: CASSPGVSGANVLTF.

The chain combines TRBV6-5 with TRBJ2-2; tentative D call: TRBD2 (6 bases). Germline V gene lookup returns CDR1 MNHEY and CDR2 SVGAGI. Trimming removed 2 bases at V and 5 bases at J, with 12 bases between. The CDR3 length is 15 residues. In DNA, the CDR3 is TGTGCCAGCAGTTACGAAGGGCGGGAAACCGGGGAGCTGTTTTTT. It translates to CASSYEGRETGELFF.

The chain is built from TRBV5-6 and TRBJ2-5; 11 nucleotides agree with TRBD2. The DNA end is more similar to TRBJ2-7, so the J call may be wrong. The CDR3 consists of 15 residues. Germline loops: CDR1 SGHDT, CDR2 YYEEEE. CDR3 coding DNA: TGTGCCAGCAGCAGATTAGCGGGGGGGACCTACGAGCAGTACTTC. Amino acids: CASSRLAGGTYEQYF.

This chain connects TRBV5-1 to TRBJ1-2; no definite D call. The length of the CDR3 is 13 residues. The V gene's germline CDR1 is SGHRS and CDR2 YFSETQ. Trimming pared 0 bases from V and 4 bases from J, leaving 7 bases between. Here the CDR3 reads CASSLEAGYGYTF. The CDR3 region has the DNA TGCGCCAGCAGCTTGGAGGCAGGCTATGGCTACACCTTC.